The entry that follows covers one TCR beta chain sequence. The CDR3 spans 12 residues. With 7 bases removed from V and 3 bases from J, the gap between germline ends came to 12 bases. The V gene's germline CDR1 is DFQATT and CDR2 SNEGSKA (reference sequence). The source of the sample is a study of blood T cells in healthy people across ages. Every sample had a minimum of 6.5 million PBMCs isolated. A second PCR, run for roughly 7 to 12 cycles, used a sample-barcoded 5' primer plus a J-beta primer mix. Each single sample gave us at least 3 million CDR3-containing paired-end reads. TCRdb analysed the 5' RACE reads with MiXCR anew, one entry per CDR3 protein. The sample has over 1,500,000 distinct CDR3 sequences, around 48% seen once.

Sequencing was performed on blood. The origin of this receptor is a woman between 35 and 50 years old in good health. J is TRBJ1-1 and V is TRBV20-1, with a tentative D call TRBD1 (6 bases). CDR3 DNA: TGCAGTGTCATCCAGGGGCACACTGAAGCTTTCTTT. Amino acids: CSVIQGHTEAFF.